This T cell receptor beta chain was observed in a study of shared clonotypes between healthy human individuals. Study-wide background: A donor's plate count was three for CD4 naive and three for CD4 memory; CD8 naive had two and CD8 memory one. Whole-study findings and limits: Sorted-subset sequencing, rarefaction showed, was incomplete despite large depth. Collection of samples was limited to blood; tissue repertoires likely differ.

TCRdb's copy holds only in-frame clones and misses some; the assay was immunoSEQ multiplex PCR. This sample carries about 2.4 million clones, roughly 93% of them seen once, and the ten largest clones take approximately 0.36%. Germline V gives CDR1 ENHRY, CDR2 SYGVKD. The germline V and J ends were trimmed by 10 bases and 6 bases, with 21 bases remaining between them. The CDR3 totals 14 residues. Points on this clone: The antigen is not known.

The investigators split CD4+ cells into a CD45RA+ naive subset and a CD45RA-negative memory subset. The sample consisted of naive CD4+ T cells from PBMCs. Subset noted: CD45RA+ positively selected. The V gene is TRBV10-3, the J gene TRBJ1-2; unclear D gene. The sequence came from a young man in good health. Some clones in this sample may be carry-over from other donors' samples. The CDR3, as DNA: TGTGCCACCACTAGGTCCCCGAGCATGAATGGCTACACCTTC. This codes for CATTRSPSMNGYTF.